Below, 19 T cell receptor beta chains from the same sample are listed, as sequenced in a study of response to subunit inactivated influenza vaccine. Each CDR3 protein gets one entry after TCRdb re-called the RT-PCR reads with MiXCR. There are some 850,000 distinct CDR3 sequences in the sample; about 18% occur only once, and roughly 11% lies in the top ten. Sequencing used PBMCs from blood, obtained approximately 5 days after vaccination. The origin of the receptors is a man aged 45 to 65 who received an inactivated influenza vaccine.

This clonotype turned up a few times. The chain joins TRBV7-2 to TRBJ2-1; maybe TRBD1 (6 bases). CDR1 SGHTA and CDR2 FQGNSA come from the germline V gene. The CDR3 is made up of 14 amino acids. V was pared by 5 bases and J by 5 bases, with 13 bases between. CDR3 residues: CASSPRTENNEQFF. Written as DNA, the CDR3 is TGTGCCAGCAGCCCCCGGACAGAGAACAATGAGCAGTTCTTC.

In its sample, this clonotype was seen a few times. The chain uses TRBV7-9 and TRBJ2-1, with D possibly being TRBD2 (5 bases). V gave up 6 bases and J gave up 0 bases, with 12 bases separating them. There are 15 residues in the CDR3. Germline V gene data show CDR1 as SEHNR and CDR2 as FQNEAQ (reference sequence). CDR3 region: CASRVMGSSYNEQFF. For the CDR3, the DNA is TGTGCCAGCAGGGTAATGGGGAGCTCCTACAATGAGCAGTTCTTC.

The rearrangement links TRBV6-5 to TRBJ2-2; D gene uncertain. The CDR3 loop spans 13 amino acids. Trimming left V 0 bases short and J 7 bases short, with 6 bases between. The germline V gene encodes CDR1 MNHEY and CDR2 SVGAGI. DNA of the CDR3: TGTGCCAGCAGTTACTCAAGTTACGGGGAGCTGTTTTTT. This sequence encodes CASSYSSYGELFF.

The V gene is TRBV5-1, the J gene TRBJ2-1; possibly TRBD2 for D (6 bases). The CDR3 runs 14 residues. Germline CDR1 is SGHRS and CDR2 is YFSETQ. Trimming took off 4 bases at V and 2 bases at J, with 10 bases between the two ends. CDR3 sequence: CASSPGDTYNEQFF. The CDR3, as DNA: TGCGCCAGCAGCCCGGGAGACACCTACAATGAGCAGTTCTTC. Full variable domain (rest looked up from reference TRBV5-1 and TRBJ2-1): KAGVTQTPRYLIKTRGQQVTLSCSPISGHRSVSWYQQTPGQGLQFLFEYFSETQRNKGNFPGRFSGRQFSNSRSEMNVSTLELGDSALYLCASSPGDTYNEQFFGPGTRLTVL.

The chain combines TRBV19 with TRBJ2-7; D ambiguous. Germline V gene sequence: CDR1 LNHDA, CDR2 SQIVND (reference sequence). This CDR3 comprises 14 residues. Trimming pared 2 bases from V and 2 bases from J, leaving 10 bases between. For the CDR3, the DNA is TGTGCCAGTAGTATAAGAGGCGGAACCTACGAGCAGTACTTC. As protein: CASSIRGGTYEQYF.

This clonotype was observed a handful of times. The J gene is TRBJ2-1, the V gene TRBV6-2 or TRBV6-3; 7 bases map to TRBD2. The CDR3 contains 16 residues. From germline, CDR1 is MNHEY and CDR2 SVGEGT. Unmatched junction bases numbered 8, after V lost 2 bases and J lost 4 bases. DNA of the CDR3: TGTGCCAGCAGTTACCCCTCGGGAGGCCCTTACAATGAGCAGTTCTTC. Translation: CASSYPSGGPYNEQFF.

This clonotype was seen repeatedly, ten times or more. The chain employs TRBV12-3 or TRBV12-4 and TRBJ2-7; weak D call: TRBD2 (6 bases). The CDR3 is 12 residues long. V gave up 4 bases and J gave up 3 bases, with 7 bases separating them. The CDR3 loop is CASSSGGYEQYF. For the CDR3, the DNA is TGTGCCAGCAGTTCCGGGGGCTACGAGCAGTACTTC.

The chain combines TRBV27 with TRBJ2-6; 9 nucleotides line up with TRBD1. The trim removed 10 bases at V and 4 bases at J, leaving 8 bases unmatched. The germline gives CDR1 MNHEY, CDR2 SMNVEV (reference sequence). The CDR3 runs 15 residues. CDR3 residues: CATAQGAAGANVLTF. CDR3 DNA sequence: TGTGCCACCGCACAGGGGGCGGCGGGGGCCAACGTCCTGACTTTC.

This clonotype came up a few times. This rearrangement joins TRBV28 to TRBJ1-5; 7 bases are shared with TRBD1. In germline, CDR1 is MDHEN, CDR2 SYDVKM. Unmatched junction bases numbered 5, after V lost 3 bases and J lost 6 bases. The CDR3 sequence is 14 residues long. In nucleotides, the CDR3 is TGTGCCAGCAGTTTTAGGAGGGGGCCTCAGCCCCAGCATTTT. It translates to CASSFRRGPQPQHF.

This clonotype was seen a handful of times. V usage is TRBV4-1 and J usage is TRBJ2-1; 9 bases match TRBD2. V trimming: 0 bases; J trimming: 0 bases; junction bases outside the gene matches: 12. The germline gives CDR1 MGHRA, CDR2 YSYEKL. The CDR3 is 20 residues long. The CDR3 coding sequence is TGCGCCAGCAGCCAAGACGGGCCAGCGGGAGGCCGGAGCTCCTACAATGAGCAGTTCTTC. As protein: CASSQDGPAGGRSSYNEQFF.

V gene TRBV9 combines with J gene TRBJ2-1; TRBD2 agrees at 7 bases. The germline CDR1 and CDR2 sequences are SGDLS and YYNGEE. Losses at the gene ends were 3 bases for V and 4 bases for J; bases not matched to a gene: 4. The CDR3 has 14 residues. The DNA for the CDR3 is TGTGCCAGCAGCGAAGTGGGGGGGTACAATGAGCAGTTCTTC. It yields the protein CASSEVGGYNEQFF.

The genes are TRBV11-2 and TRBJ2-3, with TRBD2 as a possible D gene (5 bases). Trimming left V 8 bases short and J 6 bases short, with 12 bases between. Germline V lookup: CDR1 SGHAT, CDR2 FQNNGV. The CDR3 totals 12 residues. CDR3 in DNA: TGTGCCAGCCACGGGGTCGGGGATACGCAGTATTTT. Its translation is CASHGVGDTQYF.

The CDR3 loop reads CSVVSHPQETQYF. CDR3 bases: TGCAGCGTTGTGAGTCACCCTCAAGAGACCCAGTACTTC. V usage is TRBV29-1 and J usage is TRBJ2-5; no reliable D call. Trimming took off 4 bases at V and 2 bases at J, with 11 bases between the two ends. CDR3 length: 13 residues. Looked up from germline, CDR1 is SQVTM and CDR2 is ANQGSEA.

This clonotype was seen a few times. This chain uses TRBV9 with TRBJ2-3, with TRBD1 identical over 10 bases. J was trimmed by 5 bases and V by 3 bases; bases with no gene match: 9. In germline, CDR1 is SGDLS, CDR2 YYNGEE. The CDR3 totals 16 residues. Here the CDR3 reads CASSARQGALGDTQYF. In DNA, the CDR3 is TGTGCCAGCAGCGCGAGACAGGGGGCTCTGGGAGATACGCAGTATTTT.

This clonotype has a handful of counts. The chain couples TRBV12-3 or TRBV12-4 to TRBJ2-3; 12 nucleotides agree with TRBD2. This CDR3 has 16 amino acids. V was pared by 1 base and J by 6 bases, with 5 bases of the junction left unmatched. Written as DNA, the CDR3 is TGTGCCAGCAGTTTAGGAGGACTAGCGGGGCATGATACGCAGTATTTT. Its translation is CASSLGGLAGHDTQYF.

This chain joins TRBV5-6 and TRBJ1-1, with 8 nucleotides matching TRBD1. The trim removed 2 bases at V and 2 bases at J, leaving 5 bases unmatched. CDR1 SGHDT and CDR2 YYEEEE come from the germline V gene. The CDR3 is made up of 15 amino acids. CDR3 sequence (DNA): TGTGCCAGCAGCTTTTTTCCAGGGGGCAACACTGAAGCTTTCTTT. It specifies CASSFFPGGNTEAFF.

The rearrangement joins TRBV7-8 to TRBJ2-1; TRBD2 aligns across 7 bases. There are 17 residues in the CDR3. The ends lost 2 bases at V and 0 bases at J; junction bases unmatched: 7. The germline gives CDR1 SGHVS, CDR2 FQNEAQ. CDR3 protein: CASSLTSALPSYNEQFF. In DNA form, the CDR3 reads TGTGCCAGCAGCTTAACTAGCGCACTACCCTCCTACAATGAGCAGTTCTTC.

The table lists this clonotype with a few counts. CDR3 sequence: CASSFTSGRIETQYF. The CDR3 region has the DNA TGTGCCAGCAGTTTTACTAGCGGGAGGATTGAGACCCAGTACTTC. The chain has TRBV28 and TRBJ2-5, with 12 bases lining up with TRBD2. CDR3 length: 15 residues. Germline CDR1 is MDHEN and CDR2 is SYDVKM. V was clipped by 3 bases and J by 5 bases; unmatched bases: 4.

This clonotype has a count of ten or more. This chain joins TRBV6-5 and TRBJ2-2; D is undetermined. Germline-derived CDR1 and CDR2 are MNHEY and SVGAGI. Trimming stripped 1 base from V and 1 base from J, with 1 base between. The CDR3 has 13 residues. CDR3 sequence reads: CASSYLNTGELFF. The CDR3 nucleotides are TGTGCCAGCAGTTACTTGAACACCGGGGAGCTGTTTTTT.